Below, 32 T cell receptor beta chains from the same sample are listed, as sequenced in a study of Graves' ophthalmopathy and Graves' hyperthyroidism. Amplifying from RNA transcripts, the study obtained TCR beta CDR3 regions. HTBI primers primed a first-round RT-PCR, and a second-round multiplex PCR followed. Each CDR3 protein gets one entry after TCRdb re-called the multiplex PCR reads with MiXCR. Here the sample spans about 740,000 distinct CDR3 sequences, about 44% being singletons. Sequencing was done on a sample of peripheral blood. These TCRs come from an adult man with Graves' ophthalmopathy.

This clonotype was seen repeatedly, ten times or more. The V gene is TRBV7-2, the J gene TRBJ1-5; 8 bases fit TRBD1. Germline CDR1 and CDR2: SGHTA and FQGNSA. V dropped 9 bases and J dropped 7; count of bases not matched to a gene: 8. The CDR3 runs 13 residues. DNA of the CDR3: TGTGCCAGTAACAGGGGGATAGGACAGCCCCAGCATTTT. Translation: CASNRGIGQPQHF. Full variable domain (remainder filled in from reference TRBV7-2 and TRBJ1-5): GAGVSQSPSNKVTEKGKDVELRCDPISGHTALYWYRQSLGQGLEFLIYFQGNSAPDKSGLPSDRFSAERTGGSVSTLTIQRTQQEDSAVYLCASNRGIGQPQHFGDGTRLSIL.

This clonotype occurred many times. The chain couples TRBV24-1 to TRBJ1-2; no reliable D call. Trimming removed 4 bases at V and 0 bases at J, with 17 bases between. Germline CDR1 reads KGHDR; CDR2 reads SFDVKD. The CDR3 is 17 amino acids. The CDR3 loop is CATSDPRTDKANYGYTF. The DNA for the CDR3 is TGTGCCACCAGTGACCCTCGGACGGATAAAGCTAACTATGGCTACACCTTC.

This clonotype was counted many times. V gene TRBV7-2 combines with J gene TRBJ1-1, with a weak D call TRBD1 (6 bases). Deletions cut 4 bases from V and 0 bases from J, with 12 bases between. The CDR3 runs to 15 residues. From germline, CDR1 is SGHTA and CDR2 FQGNSA. This chain's CDR3 is CASSSSWTVNTEAFF. In nucleotides, the CDR3 is TGTGCCAGCAGCTCAAGCTGGACAGTGAACACTGAAGCTTTCTTT.

This rearrangement joins TRBV5-8 to TRBJ1-6; D remains unclear. V lost 9 bases, J lost 8 bases, and 15 bases lay in between. Germline V gives CDR1 SGHTS, CDR2 YDEGEE. The CDR3 is 13 amino acids. The CDR3 region has the DNA TGTGCCACCGGGGTCACATATGATTCACCCCTCCACTTT. It encodes CATGVTYDSPLHF.

This clonotype was seen a few times. The chain has TRBV6-5 and TRBJ2-5, with D possibly matching TRBD1 (6 bases). Germline CDR1 is MNHEY and CDR2 is SVGAGI. The CDR3 loop spans 14 amino acids. V lost 2 bases and J lost 5, with 12 bases in between. The CDR3 reads CASSYARGLETQYF. The CDR3 DNA follows: TGTGCCAGCAGTTACGCGAGGGGGTTGGAGACCCAGTACTTC.

The chain has TRBV12-3 or TRBV12-4 and TRBJ2-7; 9 bases match TRBD1. The junction had 12 bases not matched to a gene; V was cut back by 6 bases and J by 6 bases. The CDR3 totals 15 residues. CDR3 amino acids: CASSQTGTGPSEQYF. CDR3 DNA: TGTGCCAGCAGCCAGACCGGGACAGGGCCTTCCGAGCAGTACTTC.

A remark on this clonotype: A single base separates this from a much larger clone, so it may be a read error. The J gene is TRBJ2-7, the V gene TRBV11-2; D gene uncertain. The CDR3 sequence is 14 residues long. Germline V gene sequence: CDR1 SGHAT, CDR2 FQNNGV. In nucleotides, the CDR3 is TGTGCCAGCAGCTCCCGCTGGGCAGGCTACAAGCAGTACTTC. Residues: CASSSRWAGYKQYF.

V is TRBV7-9 and J is TRBJ1-5, with D unclear. The germline CDR1 and CDR2 sequences are SEHNR and FQNEAQ (reference sequence). V was shortened by 3 bases and J by 1 base, with 13 bases between the two germline ends. CDR3 size: 16 residues. DNA of the CDR3: TGTGCCAGCAGCTTGGGAGGGCAGATCAGCAATCAGCCCCAGCATTTT. It yields the protein CASSLGGQISNQPQHF. Variable domain in full (rest from reference TRBV7-9 and TRBJ1-5): DTGVSQNPRHKITKRGQNVTFRCDPISEHNRLYWYRQTLGQGPEFLTYFQNEAQLEKSRLLSDRFSAERPKGSFSTLEIQRTEQGDSAMYLCASSLGGQISNQPQHFGDGTRLSIL.

The chain joins TRBV5-8 to TRBJ1-5, with D unresolved. The CDR3 length is 13 residues. Per germline, CDR1 SGHTS and CDR2 YDEGEE. Trimming took 4 bases from V and 4 from J, leaving 9 bases between them. CDR3: CASSQYHNQPQHF. The CDR3 nucleotides read TGTGCCAGCAGCCAATACCATAATCAGCCCCAGCATTTT.

This clonotype showed up just a few times. V usage is TRBV6-5 and J usage is TRBJ2-7, with 7 nucleotides matching TRBD2. This CDR3 region has 14 residues. The germline CDR1 and CDR2 sequences are MNHEY and SVGAGI. The trim removed 7 bases at V and 6 bases at J, leaving 12 bases unmatched. CDR3 nucleotides: TGTGCCAGCACCGCTGGACTAGTTCGGACCGAGCAGTACTTC. Translated, it gives CASTAGLVRTEQYF.

In this sample, this clonotype turned up many times. This chain uses TRBV7-9 with TRBJ1-2; D is possibly TRBD1 (6 bases). Per the germline V gene, CDR1 is SEHNR and CDR2 is FQNEAQ (reference sequence). V dropped 4 bases and J dropped 4 bases, with 19 bases sitting between them. The CDR3 is 16 residues long. In DNA form, the CDR3 reads TGTGCCAGCAGCTCCCCCCGGGACACCGAGGGCTATGGCTACACCTTC. This translates into CASSSPRDTEGYGYTF.

This chain connects TRBV7-9 to TRBJ1-6; D is unresolved. The CDR3 extends over 15 amino acids. Looked up from germline, CDR1 is SEHNR and CDR2 is FQNEAQ (reference sequence). Trimming stripped 0 bases from V and 7 bases from J, with 10 bases between. CDR3 sequence reads: CASSLAGQANSPLHF. CDR3 sequence (DNA): TGTGCCAGCAGCTTAGCGGGCCAGGCCAATTCACCCCTCCACTTT. The whole variable domain, remainder taken from reference TRBV7-9 and TRBJ1-6, is DTGVSQNPRHKITKRGQNVTFRCDPISEHNRLYWYRQTLGQGPEFLTYFQNEAQLEKSRLLSDRFSAERPKGSFSTLEIQRTEQGDSAMYLCASSLAGQANSPLHFGNGTRLTVT.

The table lists this clonotype with many counts. CDR3 nucleotide sequence: TGTGCCACGTTAGGTGAAAAACTGTTTTTT. It codes for CATLGEKLFF. The rearrangement uses TRBV2 and TRBJ1-4; no clear D. The V end lost 10 bases, the J end lost 7 bases, and 7 bases lay between the germline ends. From germline, CDR1 is SNHLY and CDR2 FYNNEI. This CDR3 is 10 amino acids long.

CDR3 coding DNA: TGTGCCAGCTCGTCCGGGACAGCGAGGGGGAGGGATGAGACCCAGTACTTC. Protein product: CASSSGTARGRDETQYF. V is TRBV25-1 and J is TRBJ2-5; the D gene could be TRBD1 or TRBD2 (7 bases each). In germline, CDR1 is MGHDK, CDR2 SYGVNS. CDR3 size: 17 residues. V was trimmed by 8 bases and J by 5 bases, leaving 27 bases between them.

The chain combines TRBV19 with TRBJ2-7; 8 positions match TRBD1. Germline assignment: CDR1 LNHDA and CDR2 SQIVND (reference sequence). Losses at the gene ends were 6 bases for V and 3 bases for J; bases not matched to a gene: 7. This CDR3 spans 14 amino acids. CDR3 sequence (DNA): TGTGCCAGTAGCAAACGAACAGGGGGCTACGAGCAGTACTTC. Amino acid sequence: CASSKRTGGYEQYF.

This clonotype was picked up a small number of times. This chain connects TRBV18 to TRBJ2-7; TRBD1 is a possible D gene (5 bases). The germline V and J ends were trimmed by 0 bases and 6 bases, with 15 bases remaining between them. Germline V gene lookup returns CDR1 KGHSH and CDR2 LQKENI. The CDR3 loop spans 15 amino acids. CDR3 sequence reads: CASSPPWEDRGEQYF. The CDR3 DNA sequence: TGTGCCAGCTCACCACCTTGGGAAGATAGGGGCGAGCAGTACTTC.

This clonotype turned up a few times. The genes are TRBV29-1 and TRBJ2-5; D is unclear. The J call may be wrong; the DNA end is better matched by TRBJ2-1. The CDR3 extends over 12 amino acids. CDR1 and CDR2 (germline): SQVTM, ANQGSEA. This CDR3 is CSVILSYNEQFF. The CDR3 DNA is TGCAGCGTGATCCTTTCCTACAATGAGCAGTTCTTC.

This clonotype was picked up one time. The chain links TRBV25-1 to TRBJ2-2; 8 positions agree with TRBD2. Per the germline V gene, CDR1 is MGHDK and CDR2 is SYGVNS. CDR3 length equals 18 residues. The V segment lost 5 bases and the J segment 3 bases; nucleotides outside the gene matches: 14. The CDR3 is CASSNPGLGKYYTGELFF. Written as DNA, the CDR3 is TGTGCCAGCAGTAACCCGGGACTAGGAAAATATTACACCGGGGAGCTGTTTTTT.

In its sample, this clonotype was seen a few times. The chain uses TRBV10-3 and TRBJ2-1; no clear D. CDR1 ENHRY and CDR2 SYGVKD come from the germline V gene. Trimming stripped 0 bases from V and 9 bases from J, with 6 bases between. CDR3 length equals 12 residues. The CDR3 is CAISESTGEQFF. In DNA form, the CDR3 reads TGTGCCATCAGTGAGTCGACGGGTGAGCAGTTCTTC.

Concerning this clonotype: A single base separates this from a much larger clone, so it may be a read error. The gene calls are TRBV25-1 and TRBJ2-2; 7 nucleotides line up with TRBD1. The CDR3 contains 17 residues. CDR1 and CDR2 (germline): MGHDK, SYGVNS. With 3 bases clipped from V and 3 bases from J, the junction kept 10 bases outside the gene matches. This chain's CDR3 is CASSDPATGSYTGELFF. In DNA form, the CDR3 reads TGTGCCAGCAGTGACCCGGCGACAGGGTCGTACACCGGGGAGCTGTTTTTT.

This clonotype was counted only a few times. The J gene is TRBJ1-2, the V gene TRBV20-1; TRBD1 is a possible D gene (6 bases). V was trimmed by 5 bases and J by 5 bases, leaving 12 bases between them. The germline V gene has CDR1 DFQATT and CDR2 SNEGSKA (reference sequence). The CDR3 totals 12 residues. CDR3 bases: TGCAGTGCTGGAACAGGGTATTATGGCTACACCTTC. This sequence encodes CSAGTGYYGYTF.

To note about this clonotype: This may be a read error: a much more frequent sequence differs by one nucleotide. This sequence joins TRBV7-9 and TRBJ2-5, with D perhaps being TRBD1 or TRBD2 (5 bases each). The CDR3 consists of 13 residues. Germline CDR1 SEHNR, CDR2 FQNEAQ (reference sequence). The DNA of the CDR3 is TGTGCCAGCAGCCTCGGGGCCCAAGAGAACCAGTACTTC. Its protein is CASSLGAQENQYF.

Only a few counts were recorded for this clonotype. The chain couples TRBV6-5 to TRBJ1-2; D call uncertain. This CDR3 region has 14 residues. Germline V gene data show CDR1 as MNHEY and CDR2 as SVGAGI. Trimming pared 7 bases from V and 0 bases from J, leaving 12 bases between. CDR3 sequence reads: CASTSRESNYGYTF. The CDR3 nucleotides read TGTGCCAGCACCAGTAGGGAGTCTAACTATGGCTACACCTTC.

This clonotype was observed a few times. V is TRBV6-5 and J is TRBJ1-2, with D unclear. V lost 7 bases and J lost 6, with 9 bases in between. CDR1 and CDR2 from the germline V gene are MNHEY and SVGAGI. The CDR3 has 11 residues. The CDR3 bases are TGTGCCAGCAAAACAGCGGATGGCTACACCTTC. The encoded protein is CASKTADGYTF.

The chain has TRBV7-2 and TRBJ1-1; D unclear. CDR1 SGHTA and CDR2 FQGNSA come from the germline V gene. The CDR3 totals 12 residues. Trimming removed 0 bases at V and 8 bases at J, with 7 bases between. The CDR3 loop is CASSLAGREAFF. CDR3 in DNA: TGTGCCAGCAGCTTAGCCGGGCGGGAAGCTTTCTTT. Filled out from reference TRBV7-2 and TRBJ1-1, the complete variable domain reads GAGVSQSPSNKVTEKGKDVELRCDPISGHTALYWYRQSLGQGLEFLIYFQGNSAPDKSGLPSDRFSAERTGGSVSTLTIQRTQQEDSAVYLCASSLAGREAFFGQGTRLTVV.

This clonotype has a handful of counts. The J gene is TRBJ2-7, the V gene TRBV19; 10 bases map to TRBD1. V trimming: 6 bases; J trimming: 2 bases; junction bases outside the gene matches: 7. The CDR3 is made up of 15 amino acids. Germline loops: CDR1 LNHDA, CDR2 SQIVND (reference sequence). The chain's CDR3 is CASSDLGQGAYEQYF. CDR3 DNA: TGTGCCAGTAGCGACCTCGGACAGGGGGCCTACGAGCAGTACTTC.

The V call is TRBV10-2, the J call TRBJ2-7; D ambiguous. In germline, CDR1 is WSHSY, CDR2 SAAADI. The CDR3 has 14 amino acids. V lost 0 bases and J 3 bases, leaving 9 bases between the germline ends. CDR3 in DNA: TGCGCCAGCAGTGAGTCGGCAGGCAACTACGAGCAGTACTTC. Translated, it gives CASSESAGNYEQYF.

Ten or more counts support this clonotype. The chain joins TRBV7-6 to TRBJ2-7; weak D call: TRBD1 (7 bases). CDR1 is SGHVS, CDR2 FNYEAQ, per germline. CDR3 length: 13 amino acids. The V gene lost 3 bases and the J gene lost 4 bases, with 10 bases spanning the gap. The CDR3 loop reads CASSFQGGYEQYF. CDR3 in DNA: TGTGCCAGCAGCTTCCAGGGGGGATACGAGCAGTACTTC.

This clonotype was detected a few times. This rearrangement joins TRBV27 to TRBJ2-5, with 8 bases lining up with TRBD1. The CDR3 length is 15 residues. CDR1 and CDR2 from the germline V gene are MNHEY and SMNVEV (reference sequence). The trim removed 5 bases at V and 2 bases at J, leaving 7 bases unmatched. The CDR3 region is CASSGGTGRQETQYF. In DNA, the CDR3 is TGTGCCAGCAGTGGAGGGACAGGCCGACAAGAGACCCAGTACTTC.

The chain carries TRBV5-8 and TRBJ1-5, with D possibly TRBD1 on 5 matching bases. Germline V gives CDR1 SGHTS, CDR2 YDEGEE. V lost 4 bases, J lost 5 bases, and 13 bases lay in between. CDR3 size: 14 residues. The CDR3 sequence: CASSLIQGDQPQHF. The CDR3 DNA sequence: TGTGCCAGCAGCCTCATCCAAGGGGATCAGCCCCAGCATTTT.

This clonotype was seen a few times. V and J are TRBV14 and TRBJ2-7, with D possibly being TRBD1 (6 bases). This CDR3 has 15 residues. Per the germline V gene, CDR1 is SGHDN and CDR2 is FVKESK. Deletions cut 1 base from V and 2 bases from J, with 12 bases between. The CDR3 coding sequence is TGTGCCAGCAGCCAAGGACAGGACGCCGCCTACGAGCAGTACTTC. Protein product: CASSQGQDAAYEQYF. Full variable domain (missing parts from reference TRBV14 and TRBJ2-7): EAGVTQFPSHSVIEKGQTVTLRCDPISGHDNLYWYRRVMGKEIKFLLHFVKESKQDESGMPNNRFLAERTGGTYSTLKVQPAELEDSGVYFCASSQGQDAAYEQYFGPGTRLTVT.

Of note for this clonotype: One junction end does not reproduce the germline sequence, and a read error may be involved. The J gene is TRBJ1-2, the V gene TRBV9; D is possibly TRBD1 (5 bases). CDR3 length equals 17 residues. Germline V gene lookup returns CDR1 SGDLS and CDR2 YYNGEE. CDR3 in amino acids: CAGSVGGAEGFISGYTF. The CDR3 DNA reads TGTGCCGGCAGCGTAGGAGGGGCAGAGGGCTTTATCTCTGGCTACACCTTC.